The 23 T cell receptor beta chains in this list originate from one sample, sequenced in a study of vaccination effects on CD4 cells after COVID-19. Their target antigens are unknown. Antigen-specific CD4+ T cell clonotypes were called by their expansion after viral peptide-pool culture in ViraFEST. Investigators separated out CD4+ T cells once less than 11 days of culture had passed. Of the BNT162b2 and mRNA-1273 vaccines, participants received two doses of one or the other. TCRdb keeps only in-frame clones here, not all; method: immunoSEQ multiplex PCR. The table has some 15,000 clones, 76% seen once; the top ten hold approximately 19%. Sample: CD4+ T cells from PBMCs cultured with HCoV-NL63 spike peptides, taken after COVID-19 vaccination. Receptors originate from a human donor who received a COVID-19 vaccine.

The chain combines TRBV15 with TRBJ2-3, with D perhaps matching TRBD1 or TRBD2 (6 bases each). This CDR3 spans 16 amino acids. Germline V gives CDR1 LNHNV, CDR2 YYDKDF (reference sequence). The V gene lost 0 bases and the J gene lost 3 bases, with 13 bases spanning the gap. The chain's CDR3 is CATSRDTGARTDTQYF. DNA for the CDR3: TGTGCCACCAGCAGAGATACGGGGGCGCGGACAGATACGCAGTATTTT.

This chain uses TRBV6-5 with TRBJ1-1; D might be TRBD1 (5 bases). Trimming pared 8 bases from V and 1 base from J, leaving 11 bases between. Germline loops: CDR1 MNHEY, CDR2 SVGAGI. The CDR3 runs 13 residues. The CDR3 bases are TGTGCCAGCCCAGGGCAGGCGAACACTGAAGCTTTCTTT. Protein product: CASPGQANTEAFF.

This clone was found a few times. The chain recombines TRBV27 with TRBJ1-5; no clear D. Germline assignment: CDR1 MNHEY and CDR2 SMNVEV (reference sequence). The CDR3 has 15 residues. The V and J ends lost 2 bases and 2 bases respectively, with 10 bases between them. The CDR3: CASSLEGRGNQPQHF. CDR3 nucleotide sequence: TGTGCCAGCAGTTTAGAGGGAAGAGGCAATCAGCCCCAGCATTTT.

V and J are TRBV3-1 (or the pseudogene TRBV3-2) and TRBJ2-2; D not resolved. Trimming took off 2 bases at V and 2 bases at J, with 9 bases between the two ends. CDR1 is LGHDT, CDR2 YNNKEL, per germline (reference sequence). The CDR3 contains 15 residues. CDR3 in amino acids: CASSQPYRNTGELFF. Here the CDR3 DNA reads TGTGCCAGCAGCCAACCCTACAGAAACACCGGGGAGCTGTTTTTT.

The chain links TRBV5-1 to TRBJ1-5; TRBD1 is a possible D gene (5 bases). Germline lookup yields CDR1 SGHRS and CDR2 YFSETQ. Trimming took 5 bases from V and 2 from J, leaving 14 bases between them. CDR3 length: 15 amino acids. CDR3 sequence (DNA): TGCGCCAGCAGACCGGGGGGTGAGGGCAATCAGCCCCAGCATTTT. This codes for CASRPGGEGNQPQHF.

This clone was seen only once. The chain joins TRBV3-1 (or the pseudogene TRBV3-2) to TRBJ2-2; D not certain. With 3 bases removed from V and 4 bases from J, the gap between germline ends came to 9 bases. This CDR3 has 14 residues. Germline V gives CDR1 LGHDT, CDR2 YNNKEL (reference sequence). The CDR3 reads CASSQNHRTGELFF. CDR3 bases: TGTGCCAGCAGCCAGAACCACCGCACCGGGGAGCTGTTTTTT.

The chain recombines TRBV24-1 with TRBJ2-6; no firm D call. The germline V gene encodes CDR1 KGHDR and CDR2 SFDVKD. Trimming removed 3 bases at V and 2 bases at J, with 7 bases between. This CDR3 has 15 amino acids. DNA of the CDR3: TGTGCCACCAGTGATAGTAGGGCTGGGGCCAACGTCCTGACTTTC. Translation: CATSDSRAGANVLTF.

This chain uses TRBV5-1 with TRBJ1-1; TRBD1 is a possible D gene (6 bases). Germline V gene sequence: CDR1 SGHRS, CDR2 YFSETQ. The CDR3 spans 15 residues. The V gene lost 5 bases and the J gene lost 3 bases, with 17 bases spanning the gap. The DNA for the CDR3 is TGCGCCAGCAGTTCCCGACAGGCGAGGGACACTGAAGCTTTCTTT. Its translation: CASSSRQARDTEAFF.

The chain employs TRBV19 and TRBJ1-1; 8 bases line up with TRBD1. The V gene end was trimmed by 3 bases and the J gene end by 6 bases; junction bases not matched to a gene: 0. The CDR3 length is 12 residues. The germline CDR1 and CDR2 sequences are LNHDA and SQIVND (reference sequence). The CDR3 sequence: CASSIRGPEAFF. The CDR3 bases are TGTGCCAGTAGTATCAGGGGGCCTGAAGCTTTCTTT.

V is TRBV19 and J is TRBJ2-7; D gene unclear. Germline CDR1 LNHDA, CDR2 SQIVND (reference sequence). Between the trimmed V and J ends, which lost 3 bases and 3 bases, there was a span of 15 bases. The CDR3 has 15 amino acids. Here the CDR3 reads CASSIQVGSFYEQYF. The CDR3 DNA sequence: TGTGCCAGTAGTATTCAAGTCGGAAGCTTCTACGAGCAGTACTTC. The complete variable domain, with remaining parts taken from reference TRBV19 and TRBJ2-7, reads DGGITQSPKYLFRKEGQNVTLSCEQNLNHDAMYWYRQDPGQGLRLIYYSQIVNDFQKGDIAEGYSVSREKKESFPLTVTSAQKNPTAFYLCASSIQVGSFYEQYFGPGTRLTVT.

This clone turned up a few times. This chain connects TRBV3-1 (or the pseudogene TRBV3-2) to TRBJ1-2, with D hard to call. Trimming removed 2 bases at V and 7 bases at J, with 11 bases between. The CDR3 loop spans 13 amino acids. CDR1 LGHDT and CDR2 YNNKEL come from the germline V gene (reference sequence). Here the CDR3 DNA reads TGTGCCAGCAGCCAATCGGATGGTGGTGGCTACACCTTC. It encodes CASSQSDGGGYTF.

The rearrangement joins TRBV6-5 to TRBJ1-6; tentative D call: TRBD1 (5 bases). CDR1 and CDR2 from the germline V gene are MNHEY and SVGAGI. The CDR3 is 13 residues long. V shed 5 bases and J shed 7 bases, with 9 bases lying between them. The CDR3 DNA reads as TGTGCCAGCAGTACCGGGACCAATTCACCCCTCCACTTT. This translates into CASSTGTNSPLHF.

This clone was detected once. J is TRBJ1-1 and V is TRBV6-2 or TRBV6-3; D is perhaps TRBD1 (6 bases). V lost 2 bases and J lost 3, with 7 bases in between. This CDR3 comprises 13 residues. Germline CDR1 MNHEY, CDR2 SVGEGT. The CDR3 loop reads CASSYRGDTEAFF. For the CDR3, the DNA is TGTGCCAGCAGTTACAGGGGGGACACTGAAGCTTTCTTT.

The genes are TRBV30 and TRBJ2-6; D ambiguous. Germline V gives CDR1 GTSNPN, CDR2 SVGIG (reference sequence). Trimming took 2 bases from V and 0 from J, leaving 14 bases between them. CDR3 length: 17 residues. The CDR3 region has the DNA TGTGCCTGGAGTTCGTCGACGGTCCTCTCTGGGGCCAACGTCCTGACTTTC. It yields the protein CAWSSSTVLSGANVLTF.

The chain combines TRBV10-3 with TRBJ1-1; D is perhaps TRBD1 (6 bases). Trimming shortened V by 8 bases and J by 7 bases, and 14 bases separated the two germline ends. The CDR3 runs 12 residues. The V gene's germline CDR1 is ENHRY and CDR2 SYGVKD. CDR3 loop: CAIGRDKDEAFF. In DNA form, the CDR3 reads TGTGCCATCGGCCGGGACAAGGATGAAGCTTTCTTT.

The chain uses TRBV7-2 and TRBJ1-4, with unresolved D. This CDR3 has 12 residues. Germline V gives CDR1 SGHTA, CDR2 FQGNSA. V was pared by 5 bases and J by 9 bases, with 10 bases between. CDR3 in amino acids: CASSAQGKKLFF. The CDR3 bases are TGTGCCAGCAGCGCCCAAGGGAAAAAACTGTTTTTT.

The rearrangement links TRBV20-1 to TRBJ2-5, with 9 bases that match TRBD2. V lost 3 bases, J lost 5 bases, and 10 bases stayed unmatched. This CDR3 contains 15 residues. Germline V CDR1 and CDR2: DFQATT, SNEGSKA (reference sequence). The CDR3 loop is CSASAASGVGETQYF. DNA for the CDR3: TGCAGTGCTAGTGCGGCTAGCGGGGTCGGGGAGACCCAGTACTTC.

The chain couples TRBV11-1 to TRBJ2-2; 9 bases line up with TRBD1. Trimming took 7 bases from V and 7 from J; bases not matched to a gene: 10. Germline-derived CDR1 and CDR2 are SGHAT and FQDESV (reference sequence). This CDR3 is 15 amino acids long. The CDR3 sequence is CASTVQGQGNGELFF. The CDR3 bases are TGTGCCAGCACCGTCCAGGGACAGGGAAACGGGGAGCTGTTTTTT.

The gene calls are TRBV11-2 and TRBJ1-3; TRBD1 might be the D (5 bases). V was cut by 1 base and J by 1 base, with 5 bases left in between. CDR3 length equals 14 residues. CDR1 is SGHAT and CDR2 is FQNNGV in the germline V gene. CDR3 residues: CASSLAGSGNTIYF. In nucleotides, the CDR3 is TGTGCCAGCAGCTTAGCAGGGTCTGGAAACACCATATATTTT.

The chain employs TRBV7-9 and TRBJ1-2; D remains ambiguous. This CDR3 spans 16 amino acids. Germline-derived CDR1 and CDR2 are SEHNR and FQNEAQ (reference sequence). The V gene lost 7 bases and the J gene lost 7 bases, with 25 bases spanning the gap. The CDR3 DNA reads as TGTGCCAGCACCCTTAGCATGTCCGATGGGAGTATTGGCTACACCTTC. Translation gives CASTLSMSDGSIGYTF.

The rearrangement uses TRBV7-2 and TRBJ2-5, with D unresolved. The V gene's germline CDR1 is SGHTA and CDR2 FQGNSA. V was trimmed by 2 bases and J by 2 bases, leaving 6 bases between them. This CDR3 contains 13 residues. The CDR3 nucleotides are TGTGCCAGCAGCTTACGCATTCAAGAGACCCAGTACTTC. Its translation: CASSLRIQETQYF.

The chain combines TRBV18 with TRBJ2-2; 12 bases agree with TRBD2. CDR3 size: 17 residues. V lost 3 bases and J lost 2; bases outside the gene matches: 4. Per the germline V gene, CDR1 is KGHSH and CDR2 is LQKENI. The CDR3 sequence: CASSPTSGSLNTGELFF. In DNA form, the CDR3 reads TGTGCCAGCTCACCGACTAGCGGGAGTCTCAACACCGGGGAGCTGTTTTTT.

The V call is TRBV4-1, the J call TRBJ2-1; D assignment may be TRBD1 or TRBD2 (5 bases each). V lost 7 bases, J lost 5 bases, and 21 bases lay in between. The CDR3 consists of 16 residues. Germline values: CDR1 MGHRA, CDR2 YSYEKL. The CDR3 DNA sequence: TGCGCCAGCAAGGGGTTCCGGTTAGGGAGCGACAATGAGCAGTTCTTC. This encodes CASKGFRLGSDNEQFF.